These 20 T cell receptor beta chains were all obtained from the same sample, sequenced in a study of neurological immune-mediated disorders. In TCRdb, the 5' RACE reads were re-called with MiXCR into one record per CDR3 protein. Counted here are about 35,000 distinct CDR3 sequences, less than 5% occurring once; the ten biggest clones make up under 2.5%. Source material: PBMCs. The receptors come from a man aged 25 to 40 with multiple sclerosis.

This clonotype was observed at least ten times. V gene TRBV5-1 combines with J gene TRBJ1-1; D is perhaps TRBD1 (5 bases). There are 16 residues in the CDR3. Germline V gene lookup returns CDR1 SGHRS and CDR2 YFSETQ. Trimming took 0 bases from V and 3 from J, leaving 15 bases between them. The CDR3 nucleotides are TGCGCCAGCAGCTTGGAACCCGGGACTTTGCACACTGAAGCTTTCTTT. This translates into CASSLEPGTLHTEAFF.

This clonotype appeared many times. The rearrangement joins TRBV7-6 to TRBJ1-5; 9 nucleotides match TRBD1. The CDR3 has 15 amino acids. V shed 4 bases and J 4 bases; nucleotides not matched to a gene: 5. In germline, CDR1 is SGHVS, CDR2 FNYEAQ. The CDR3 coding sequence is TGTGCCAGCAGCTGGGGGACAGGGCGGAATCAGCCCCAGCATTTT. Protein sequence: CASSWGTGRNQPQHF.

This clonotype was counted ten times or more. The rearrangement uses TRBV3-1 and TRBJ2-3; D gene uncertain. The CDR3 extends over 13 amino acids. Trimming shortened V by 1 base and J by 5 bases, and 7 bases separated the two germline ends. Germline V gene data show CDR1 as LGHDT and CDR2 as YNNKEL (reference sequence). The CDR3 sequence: CASSQATGDTQYF. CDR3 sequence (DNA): TGTGCCAGCAGCCAAGCGACGGGAGATACGCAGTATTTT.

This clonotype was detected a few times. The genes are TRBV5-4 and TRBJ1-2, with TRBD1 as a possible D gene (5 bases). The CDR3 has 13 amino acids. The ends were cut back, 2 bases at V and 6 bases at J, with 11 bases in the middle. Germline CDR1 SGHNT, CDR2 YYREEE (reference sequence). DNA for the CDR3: TGTGCCAGCAGCTTCACGGGGGTCAATGGCTACACCTTC. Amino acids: CASSFTGVNGYTF.

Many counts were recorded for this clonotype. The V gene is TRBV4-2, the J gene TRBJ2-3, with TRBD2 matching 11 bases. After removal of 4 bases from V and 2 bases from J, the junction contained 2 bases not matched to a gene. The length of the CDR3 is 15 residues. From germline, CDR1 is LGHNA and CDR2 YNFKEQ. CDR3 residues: CASSLAGGTTDTQYF. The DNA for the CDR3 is TGTGCCAGCAGCCTAGCGGGGGGGACCACAGATACGCAGTATTTT.

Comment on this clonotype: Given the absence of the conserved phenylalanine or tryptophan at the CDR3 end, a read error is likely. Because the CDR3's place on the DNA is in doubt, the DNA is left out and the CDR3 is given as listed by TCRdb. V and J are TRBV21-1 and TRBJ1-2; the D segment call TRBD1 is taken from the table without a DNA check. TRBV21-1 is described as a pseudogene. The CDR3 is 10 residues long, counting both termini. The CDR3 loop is CARSSRQGAS.

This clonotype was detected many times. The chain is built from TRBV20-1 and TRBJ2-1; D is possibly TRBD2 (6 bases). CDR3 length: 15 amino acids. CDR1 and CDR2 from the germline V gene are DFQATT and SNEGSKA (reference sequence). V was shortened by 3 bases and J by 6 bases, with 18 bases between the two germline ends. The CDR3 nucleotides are TGCAGTGCTAGCCACGTGGAACTAGCTCTCAATGAGCAGTTCTTC. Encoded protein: CSASHVELALNEQFF.

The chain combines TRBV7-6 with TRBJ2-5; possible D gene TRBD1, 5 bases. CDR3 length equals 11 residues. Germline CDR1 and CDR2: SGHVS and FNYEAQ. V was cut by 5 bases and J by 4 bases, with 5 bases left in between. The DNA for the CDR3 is TGTGCCAGCAGCCAGGGAGAGACCCAGTACTTC. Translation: CASSQGETQYF.

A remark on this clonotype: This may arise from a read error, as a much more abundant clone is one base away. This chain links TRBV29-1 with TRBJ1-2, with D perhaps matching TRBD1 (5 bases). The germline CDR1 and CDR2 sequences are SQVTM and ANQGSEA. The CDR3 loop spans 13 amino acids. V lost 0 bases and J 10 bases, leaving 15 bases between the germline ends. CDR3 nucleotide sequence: TGCAGCGTTGAAGACACGGGACGCATAGTCTACACCTTC. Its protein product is CSVEDTGRIVYTF.

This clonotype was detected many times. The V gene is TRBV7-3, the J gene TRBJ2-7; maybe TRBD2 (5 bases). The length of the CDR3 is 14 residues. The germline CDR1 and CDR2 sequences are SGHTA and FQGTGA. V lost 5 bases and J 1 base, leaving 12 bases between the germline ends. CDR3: CASSPSRGSYEQYF. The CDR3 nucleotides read TGTGCCAGCAGCCCCTCCCGGGGATCCTACGAGCAGTACTTC.

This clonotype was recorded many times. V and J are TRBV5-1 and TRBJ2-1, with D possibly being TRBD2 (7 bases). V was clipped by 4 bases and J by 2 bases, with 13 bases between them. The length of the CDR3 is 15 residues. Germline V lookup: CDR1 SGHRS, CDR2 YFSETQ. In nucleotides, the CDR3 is TGCGCCAGCAGCGTTGCGGGGGACACCTACAATGAGCAGTTCTTC. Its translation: CASSVAGDTYNEQFF.

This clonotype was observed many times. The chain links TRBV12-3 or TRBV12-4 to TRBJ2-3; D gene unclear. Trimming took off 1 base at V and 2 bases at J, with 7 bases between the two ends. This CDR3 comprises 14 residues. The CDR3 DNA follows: TGTGCCAGCAGTTTAGAAGCTACCACAGATACGCAGTATTTT. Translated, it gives CASSLEATTDTQYF.

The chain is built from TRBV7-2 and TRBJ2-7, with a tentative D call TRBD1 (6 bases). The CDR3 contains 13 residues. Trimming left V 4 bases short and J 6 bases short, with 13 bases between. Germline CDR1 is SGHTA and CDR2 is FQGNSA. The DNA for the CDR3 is TGTGCCAGCAGCTCAATACCGACAGGCGAGCAGTACTTC. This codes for CASSSIPTGEQYF.

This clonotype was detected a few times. The CDR3 DNA is TGTGCCAGCAGTTTGGCGCAGGGGGACTACGAGCAGTACTTC. Translation gives CASSLAQGDYEQYF. This sequence joins TRBV12-3 or TRBV12-4 and TRBJ2-7; 7 positions agree with TRBD1. V lost 3 bases and J lost 3; bases outside the gene matches: 5. This CDR3 is 14 amino acids long.

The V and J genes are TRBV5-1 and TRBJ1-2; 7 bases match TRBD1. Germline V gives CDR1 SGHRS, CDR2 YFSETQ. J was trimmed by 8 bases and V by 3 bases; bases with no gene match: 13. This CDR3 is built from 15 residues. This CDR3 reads CASSSIITGVGGYTF. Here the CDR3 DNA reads TGCGCCAGCAGCTCTATAATTACAGGGGTCGGAGGCTACACCTTC. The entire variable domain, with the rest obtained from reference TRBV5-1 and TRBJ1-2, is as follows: KAGVTQTPRYLIKTRGQQVTLSCSPISGHRSVSWYQQTPGQGLQFLFEYFSETQRNKGNFPGRFSGRQFSNSRSEMNVSTLELGDSALYLCASSSIITGVGGYTFGSGTRLTVV.

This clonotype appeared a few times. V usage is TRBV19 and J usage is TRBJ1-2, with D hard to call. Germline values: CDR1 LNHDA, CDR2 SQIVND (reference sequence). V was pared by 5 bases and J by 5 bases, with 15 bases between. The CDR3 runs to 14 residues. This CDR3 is CASSPRHIGYGYTF. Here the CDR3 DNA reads TGTGCCAGTAGTCCCCGACATATAGGATATGGCTACACCTTC.

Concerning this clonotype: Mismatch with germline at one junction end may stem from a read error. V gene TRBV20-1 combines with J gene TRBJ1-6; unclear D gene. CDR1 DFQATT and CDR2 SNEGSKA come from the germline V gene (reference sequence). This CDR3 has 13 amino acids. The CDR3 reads CSAPRQESSPLHF. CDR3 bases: TGCAGTGCTCCTAGGCAGGAATCTTCACCCCTACACTTT.

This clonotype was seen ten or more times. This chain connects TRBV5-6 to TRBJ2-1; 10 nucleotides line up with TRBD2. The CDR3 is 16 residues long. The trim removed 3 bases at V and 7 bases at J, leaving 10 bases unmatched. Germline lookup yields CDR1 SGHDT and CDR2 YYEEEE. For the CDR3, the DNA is TGTGCCAGCAGCTCATTACTAGCGGGGAACGAGAATGAGCAGTTCTTC. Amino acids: CASSSLLAGNENEQFF.

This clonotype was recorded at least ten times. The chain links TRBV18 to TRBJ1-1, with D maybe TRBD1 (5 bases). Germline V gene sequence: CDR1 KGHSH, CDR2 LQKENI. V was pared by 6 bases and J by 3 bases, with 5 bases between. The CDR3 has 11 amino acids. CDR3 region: CASSRDTEAFF. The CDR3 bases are TGTGCCAGCTCCAGGGACACTGAAGCTTTCTTT.

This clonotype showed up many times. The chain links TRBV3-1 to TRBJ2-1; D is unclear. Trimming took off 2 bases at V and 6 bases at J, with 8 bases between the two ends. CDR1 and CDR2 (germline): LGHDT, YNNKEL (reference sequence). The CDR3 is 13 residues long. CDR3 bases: TGTGCCAGCAGCCAAACCTGGCTCAATGAGCAGTTCTTC. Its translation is CASSQTWLNEQFF.